This TCR beta chain originates from a study of a mutant IDH1 vaccine in newly diagnosed glioma. Study-level background: Eight vaccinations reached patients in weeks 1, 3, 5, 7, 11, 15, 19 and 23. Vaccines were first given 4-6 weeks after radiotherapy alone, or with temozolomide cycles. Most had both radiotherapy and temozolomide beforehand; others had only one.

The germline CDR1 and CDR2 sequences are LNHNV and YYDKDF (reference sequence). V lost 1 base and J 8 bases, leaving 11 bases between the germline ends. The CDR3 is 13 residues long. Details on this clone: Its antigen is as yet unknown.

TCRdb's table, derived via immunoSEQ multiplex PCR, lists solely in-frame clones and lacks some. The table lists 25,000 to 35,000 clones, roughly nine tenths of them singletons. The time point denotes: week 5, during vaccination. The vaccine gave 300 ug of a 20-mer mutant IDH1 peptide subcutaneously per dose. Study outcomes and limitations: Top-clonotype changes in peripheral T cells seemed unrelated to pseudoprogression.

The V call is TRBV15, the J call TRBJ1-2; no firm D call. The sequencing here drew on PBMCs, taken from a glioma patient whose treatment included an IDH1 peptide vaccine. The TCR comes from a man between 18 and 29 years old with glioma. The CDR3 DNA sequence: TGTGCCACCAGCAGAGGATCTGGAGGGGGCTACACCTTC. Translating gives CATSRGSGGGYTF.